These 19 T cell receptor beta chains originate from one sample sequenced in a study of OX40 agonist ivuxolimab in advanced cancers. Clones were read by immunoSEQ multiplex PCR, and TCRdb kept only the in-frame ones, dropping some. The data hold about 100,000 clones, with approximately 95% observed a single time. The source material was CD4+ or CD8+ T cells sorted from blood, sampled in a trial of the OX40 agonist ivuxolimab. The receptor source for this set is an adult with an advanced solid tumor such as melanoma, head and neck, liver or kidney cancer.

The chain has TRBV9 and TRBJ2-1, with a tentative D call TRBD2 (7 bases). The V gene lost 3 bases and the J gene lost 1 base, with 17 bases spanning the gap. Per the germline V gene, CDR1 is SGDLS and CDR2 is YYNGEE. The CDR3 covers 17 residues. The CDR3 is CASSATLGRGSYNEQFF. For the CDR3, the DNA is TGTGCCAGCAGCGCCACGTTGGGGAGGGGGTCCTACAATGAGCAGTTCTTC.

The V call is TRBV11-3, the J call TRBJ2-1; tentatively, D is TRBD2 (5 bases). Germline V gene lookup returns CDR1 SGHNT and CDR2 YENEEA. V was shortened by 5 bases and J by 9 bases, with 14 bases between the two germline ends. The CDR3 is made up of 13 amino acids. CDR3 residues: CASSPGVEGEQFF. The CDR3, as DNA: TGTGCCAGCAGCCCCGGGGTAGAGGGTGAGCAGTTCTTC.

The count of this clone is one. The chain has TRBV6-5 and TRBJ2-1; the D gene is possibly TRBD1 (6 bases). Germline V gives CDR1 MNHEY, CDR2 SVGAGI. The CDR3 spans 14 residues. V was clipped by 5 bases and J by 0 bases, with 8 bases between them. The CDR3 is CASSRQDSYNEQFF. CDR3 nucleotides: TGTGCCAGCAGTCGACAGGACTCCTACAATGAGCAGTTCTTC.

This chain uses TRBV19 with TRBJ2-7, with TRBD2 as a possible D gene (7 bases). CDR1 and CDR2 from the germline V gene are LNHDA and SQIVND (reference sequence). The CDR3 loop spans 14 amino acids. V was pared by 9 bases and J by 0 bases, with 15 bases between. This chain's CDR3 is CASGGGISSYEQYF. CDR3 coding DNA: TGTGCCAGCGGCGGGGGCATTAGCTCCTACGAGCAGTACTTC.

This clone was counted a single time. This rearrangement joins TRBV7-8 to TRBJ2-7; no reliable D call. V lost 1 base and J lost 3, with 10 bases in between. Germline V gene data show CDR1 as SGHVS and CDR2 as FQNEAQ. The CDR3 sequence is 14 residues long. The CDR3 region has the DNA TGTGCCAGCAGCTTAGTTGGAAGCGACTACGAGCAGTACTTC. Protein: CASSLVGSDYEQYF.

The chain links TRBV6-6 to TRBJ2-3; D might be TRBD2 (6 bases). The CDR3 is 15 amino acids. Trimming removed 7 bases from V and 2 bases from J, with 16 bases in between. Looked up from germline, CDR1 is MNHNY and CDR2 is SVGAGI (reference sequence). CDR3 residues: CASTPGEPPTDTQYF. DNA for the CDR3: TGTGCCAGCACCCCGGGGGAACCCCCCACAGATACGCAGTATTTT.

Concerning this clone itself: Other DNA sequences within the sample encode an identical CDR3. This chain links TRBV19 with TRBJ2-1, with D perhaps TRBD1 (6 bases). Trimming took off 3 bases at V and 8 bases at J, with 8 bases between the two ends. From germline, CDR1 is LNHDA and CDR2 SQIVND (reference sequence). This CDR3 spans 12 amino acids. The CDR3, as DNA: TGTGCCAGTAGTATCAGGGGCGATGAGCAGTTCTTC. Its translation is CASSIRGDEQFF.

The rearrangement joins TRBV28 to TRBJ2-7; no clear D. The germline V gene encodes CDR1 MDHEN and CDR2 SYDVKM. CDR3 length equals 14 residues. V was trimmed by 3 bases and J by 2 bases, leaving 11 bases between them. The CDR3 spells CASSFYRPAYEQYF. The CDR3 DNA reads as TGTGCCAGCAGTTTTTATCGACCTGCCTACGAGCAGTACTTC.

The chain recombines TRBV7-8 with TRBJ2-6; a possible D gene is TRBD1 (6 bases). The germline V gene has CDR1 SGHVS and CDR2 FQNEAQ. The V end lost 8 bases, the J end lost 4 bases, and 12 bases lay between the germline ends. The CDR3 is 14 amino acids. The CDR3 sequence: CASPRGAGANVLTF. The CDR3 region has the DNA TGTGCCAGCCCCAGGGGAGCCGGGGCCAACGTCCTGACTTTC.

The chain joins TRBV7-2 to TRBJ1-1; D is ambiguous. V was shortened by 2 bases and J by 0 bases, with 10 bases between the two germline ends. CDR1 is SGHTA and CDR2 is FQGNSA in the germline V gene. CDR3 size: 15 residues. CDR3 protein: CASSLSEPMNTEAFF. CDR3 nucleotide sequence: TGTGCCAGCAGCTTATCAGAACCAATGAACACTGAAGCTTTCTTT. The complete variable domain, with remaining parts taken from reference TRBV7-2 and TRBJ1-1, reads GAGVSQSPSNKVTEKGKDVELRCDPISGHTALYWYRQSLGQGLEFLIYFQGNSAPDKSGLPSDRFSAERTGGSVSTLTIQRTQQEDSAVYLCASSLSEPMNTEAFFGQGTRLTVV.

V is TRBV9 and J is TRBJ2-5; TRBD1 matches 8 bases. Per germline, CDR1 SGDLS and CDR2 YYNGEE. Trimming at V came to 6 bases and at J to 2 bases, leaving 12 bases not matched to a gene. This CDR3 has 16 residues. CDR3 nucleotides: TGTGCCAGCACTATGGGTGGCAGGGGGCATCAAGAGACCCAGTACTTC. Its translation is CASTMGGRGHQETQYF.

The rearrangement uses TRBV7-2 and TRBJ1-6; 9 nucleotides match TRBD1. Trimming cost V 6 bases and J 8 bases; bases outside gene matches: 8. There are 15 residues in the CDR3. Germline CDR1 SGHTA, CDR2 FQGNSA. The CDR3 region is CASSPRGQGHSPLHF. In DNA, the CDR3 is TGTGCCAGCAGTCCTAGGGGACAGGGACATTCACCCCTCCACTTT.

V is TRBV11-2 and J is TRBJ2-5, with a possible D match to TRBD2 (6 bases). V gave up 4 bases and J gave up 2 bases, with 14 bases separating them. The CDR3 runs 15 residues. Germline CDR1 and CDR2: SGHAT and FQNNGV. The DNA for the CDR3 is TGTGCCAGCAGCTCCTTATTACGGGGGCAAGAGACCCAGTACTTC. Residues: CASSSLLRGQETQYF.

The CDR3 sequence is CASSEFPPGLDGTGELFF. CDR3 DNA sequence: TGCGCCAGCAGTGAGTTCCCCCCAGGATTGGACGGCACCGGGGAGCTGTTTTTT. The rearrangement joins TRBV10-1 to TRBJ2-2; unclear D gene. Germline loops: CDR1 WNHNN, CDR2 SYGVQD (reference sequence). CDR3 length: 18 amino acids. Trimming took 1 base from V and 4 from J, leaving 19 bases between them.

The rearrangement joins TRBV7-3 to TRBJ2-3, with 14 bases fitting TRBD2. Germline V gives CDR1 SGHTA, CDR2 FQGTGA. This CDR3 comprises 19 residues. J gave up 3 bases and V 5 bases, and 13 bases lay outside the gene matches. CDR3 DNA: TGTGCCAGCAGCCTATGGGGACTAGCGGGAGTTTTGGGGACAGATACGCAGTATTTT. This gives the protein CASSLWGLAGVLGTDTQYF.

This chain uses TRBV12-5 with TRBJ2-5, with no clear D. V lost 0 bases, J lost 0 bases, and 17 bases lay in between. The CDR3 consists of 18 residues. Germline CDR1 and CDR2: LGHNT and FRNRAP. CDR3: CASGLVLSGGTYQETQYF. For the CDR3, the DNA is TGTGCTAGTGGTTTGGTATTGTCAGGCGGAACGTACCAAGAGACCCAGTACTTC. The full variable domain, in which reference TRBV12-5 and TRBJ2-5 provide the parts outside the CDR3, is DARVTQTPRHKVTEMGQEVTMRCQPILGHNTVFWYRQTMMQGLELLAYFRNRAPLDDSGMPKDRFSAEMPDATLATLKIQPSEPRDSAVYFCASGLVLSGGTYQETQYFGPGTRLLVL.

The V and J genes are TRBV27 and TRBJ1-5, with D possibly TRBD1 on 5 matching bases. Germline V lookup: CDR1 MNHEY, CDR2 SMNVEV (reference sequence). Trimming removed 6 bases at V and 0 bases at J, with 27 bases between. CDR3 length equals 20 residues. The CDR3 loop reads CASSPRTIWAQPYSNQPQHF. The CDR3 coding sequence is TGTGCCAGCAGCCCTCGGACAATTTGGGCCCAACCCTATAGCAATCAGCCCCAGCATTTT.

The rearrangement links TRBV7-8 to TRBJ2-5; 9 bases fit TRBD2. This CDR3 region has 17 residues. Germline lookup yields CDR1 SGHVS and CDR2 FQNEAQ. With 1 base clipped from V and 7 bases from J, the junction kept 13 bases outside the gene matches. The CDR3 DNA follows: TGTGCCAGCAGCTTAGAAACACACGGGACTAGCAATCTGACCCAGTACTTC. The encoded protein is CASSLETHGTSNLTQYF.

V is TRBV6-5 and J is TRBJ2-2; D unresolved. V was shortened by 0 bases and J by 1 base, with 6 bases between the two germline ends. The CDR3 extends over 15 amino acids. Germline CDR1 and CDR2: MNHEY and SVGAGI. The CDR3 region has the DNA TGTGCCAGCAGTTACTCGTCCGGGAACACCGGGGAGCTGTTTTTT. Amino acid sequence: CASSYSSGNTGELFF.